This T cell receptor beta chain was found in a study of a mutant IDH1 vaccine in newly diagnosed glioma. Study overall: Treated individuals were about 60% male and approximately 40% female, averaging about 40 years of age. Every participant had undergone radiotherapy, temozolomide, or both before, and most underwent both.

Sequencing was performed with immunoSEQ multiplex PCR; in TCRdb, only in-frame clones are kept and a portion is missing. The table has roughly 70,000 clones, 70% to 90% seen once; the top ten hold approximately 2.6%. Indicated time point: baseline, week 1 (first vaccination visit). Regarding treatment: pre-vaccination baseline after standard-of-care therapy. The donor cohort comprised cases of new WHO grade 3 or 4 IDH1-mutant, ATRX-lost astrocytoma. Germline V lookup: CDR1 MNHNY, CDR2 SVGAGI (reference sequence). The V end lost 6 bases, the J end lost 1 base, and 10 bases lay between the germline ends. The CDR3 runs 15 residues.

The origin of this receptor is a man aged 25-45 years with glioma. The V and J genes are TRBV6-6 and TRBJ2-6, with a weak D call TRBD1 (6 bases). Here the sequenced sample was PBMCs, taken from a glioma patient treated with radiotherapy, temozolomide or both. CDR3 sequence reads: CASSSQGSGANVLTF. The CDR3 coding sequence is TGTGCCAGCAGCTCGCAGGGGTCTGGGGCCAACGTCCTGACTTTC.